Below, 32 T cell receptor beta chains from the same sample are listed, as sequenced in a study. In TCRdb, the RT-PCR reads were re-called with MiXCR into one record per CDR3 protein. The sample gives fewer than 800,000 distinct CDR3 sequences, 12% to 15% of which show up once; roughly 3.9% is in the top ten. Sequenced material: memory CD4+ T cells from blood. These receptor sequences come from a female donor in good health, serving as a healthy control.

The gene calls are TRBV11-2 and TRBJ2-1, with D perhaps given as TRBD1 or TRBD2 (5 bases each). CDR3 length: 15 amino acids. Germline V CDR1 and CDR2: SGHAT, FQNNGV. The V and J ends lost 1 base and 12 bases respectively, with 19 bases between them. This CDR3 is CASSLVVGTASWQFF. CDR3 coding DNA: TGTGCCAGCAGCTTAGTTGTCGGGACCGCGAGTTGGCAGTTCTTC.

The table lists this clonotype with a few counts. The chain couples TRBV5-4 to TRBJ1-1; D is unresolved. Germline CDR1 SGHNT, CDR2 YYREEE (reference sequence). The length of the CDR3 is 14 residues. V lost 4 bases to trimming and J lost 5 bases, with 15 bases between them. The chain's CDR3 is CASSPEPQWTEAFF. The CDR3 DNA follows: TGTGCCAGCAGCCCGGAACCTCAATGGACTGAAGCTTTCTTT.

The rearrangement joins TRBV2 to TRBJ1-5; 7 nucleotides agree with TRBD1. V was pared by 4 bases and J by 9 bases, with 12 bases of the junction left unmatched. Germline V gene sequence: CDR1 SNHLY, CDR2 FYNNEI. There are 15 residues in the CDR3. CDR3 amino acids: CASSADRPALGPQHF. DNA for the CDR3: TGTGCCAGCAGTGCGGACAGGCCCGCCTTGGGGCCCCAGCATTTT.

As to this clonotype: A much larger clone sits a single nucleotide away, making a read error possible. The V gene is TRBV11-1, the J gene TRBJ2-3, with D possibly matching TRBD1 (5 bases). V was trimmed by 2 bases and J by 2 bases, leaving 11 bases between them. Germline V CDR1 and CDR2: SGHAT, FQDESV (reference sequence). The CDR3 is made up of 15 amino acids. The CDR3 reads CASSLIGHPTDTQYF. As DNA, the CDR3 is TGTGCCAGCAGCTTAATTGGACACCCCACAGATACGCAGTATTTT. The complete variable domain, with remaining parts taken from reference TRBV11-1 and TRBJ2-3, reads EAEVAQSPRYKITEKSQAVAFWCDPISGHATLYWYRQILGQGPELLVQFQDESVVDDSQLPKDRFSAERLKGVDSTLKIQPAELGDSAMYLCASSLIGHPTDTQYFGPGTRLTVL.

This clonotype was recorded many times. The DNA for the CDR3 is TGTGCCACGTCCTTCGGGACAGGGAGAAACGAGCAGTACTTC. Translating gives CATSFGTGRNEQYF. V and J are TRBV12-3 or TRBV12-4 and TRBJ2-7; 9 nucleotides align to TRBD1. Losses at the gene ends were 10 bases for V and 5 bases for J; bases not matched to a gene: 12. The CDR3 runs to 14 residues.

This clonotype appeared a few times. The chain carries TRBV20-1 and TRBJ2-7; D is possibly TRBD1 (6 bases). V was cut by 0 bases and J by 5 bases, with 14 bases left in between. CDR3 length: 14 amino acids. Germline CDR1 DFQATT, CDR2 SNEGSKA (reference sequence). Here the CDR3 reads CSAREIQGQNEQYF. CDR3 nucleotide sequence: TGCAGTGCTAGAGAGATACAGGGCCAAAACGAGCAGTACTTC.

There are a few counts of this clonotype. The rearrangement joins TRBV7-2 to TRBJ1-5; no definite D call. Germline V lookup: CDR1 SGHTA, CDR2 FQGNSA. Trimming shortened V by 2 bases and J by 0 bases, and 11 bases separated the two germline ends. This CDR3 has 16 amino acids. CDR3 protein: CASSLMGRNSNQPQHF. In DNA, the CDR3 is TGTGCCAGCAGCTTAATGGGGAGAAATAGCAATCAGCCCCAGCATTTT.

This clonotype was recorded many times. The chain links TRBV6-4 to TRBJ2-1; D gene unclear. The CDR3 is 13 residues long. Trimming cost V 5 bases and J 7 bases, with 12 bases left between them. Germline assignment: CDR1 MRHNA and CDR2 SNTAGT. The CDR3, as DNA: TGTGCCAGCAGTCCTACTCGGGTAAATGAGCAGTTCTTC. This gives the protein CASSPTRVNEQFF.

V gene TRBV27 combines with J gene TRBJ2-5, with TRBD1 matching over 8 bases. Germline V CDR1 and CDR2: MNHEY, SMNVEV (reference sequence). J was trimmed by 3 bases and V by 5 bases; bases with no gene match: 14. The CDR3 covers 17 residues. The CDR3 region is CASSPRPPAGGEETQYF. CDR3 DNA: TGTGCCAGCAGTCCTAGGCCCCCCGCAGGGGGCGAAGAGACCCAGTACTTC.

This clonotype was seen more than once but under ten times. This sequence joins TRBV9 and TRBJ1-1; 9 positions match TRBD1. The CDR3 loop spans 14 amino acids. The trim removed 4 bases at V and 5 bases at J, leaving 6 bases unmatched. The germline gives CDR1 SGDLS, CDR2 YYNGEE. The CDR3 DNA is TGTGCCAGCAGCATACAGGGGGCGTCGACTGAAGCTTTCTTT. This sequence encodes CASSIQGASTEAFF.

The J gene is TRBJ2-1, the V gene TRBV20-1, with 7 bases lining up with TRBD2. The germline CDR1 and CDR2 sequences are DFQATT and SNEGSKA (reference sequence). The CDR3 has 16 amino acids. The V segment lost 3 bases and the J segment 1 base; nucleotides outside the gene matches: 9. CDR3 bases: TGCAGTGCTAGGGAACCCAGCGGGATGTCCTACAATGAGCAGTTCTTC. Protein product: CSAREPSGMSYNEQFF.

The rearrangement links TRBV27 to TRBJ1-2, with 10 bases matching TRBD1. This CDR3 is 15 amino acids long. Unmatched junction bases numbered 5, after V lost 1 base and J lost 6 bases. Looked up from germline, CDR1 is MNHEY and CDR2 is SMNVEV (reference sequence). The CDR3 is CASSLLGQGYHGYTF. The CDR3 bases are TGTGCCAGCAGTTTATTGGGACAGGGGTACCATGGCTACACCTTC.

V is TRBV7-3 and J is TRBJ2-2, with D perhaps given as TRBD1 or TRBD2 (5 bases each). Germline V gene data show CDR1 as SGHTA and CDR2 as FQGTGA. The V and J ends lost 5 bases and 6 bases respectively, with 13 bases between them. The CDR3 consists of 14 residues. The CDR3 protein is CASSAQPGPGELFF. The CDR3 bases are TGTGCCAGCAGCGCCCAACCGGGACCCGGGGAGCTGTTTTTT. Full variable domain (rest looked up from reference TRBV7-3 and TRBJ2-2): GAGVSQTPSNKVTEKGKYVELRCDPISGHTALYWYRQSLGQGPEFLIYFQGTGAADDSGLPNDRFFAVRPEGSVSTLKIQRTERGDSAVYLCASSAQPGPGELFFGEGSRLTVL.

The chain couples TRBV20-1 to TRBJ2-3; 13 bases are a match to TRBD2. After removal of 4 bases from V and 12 bases from J, the junction contained 13 bases not matched to a gene. The CDR3 sequence is 15 residues long. Looked up from germline, CDR1 is DFQATT and CDR2 is SNEGSKA (reference sequence). The CDR3 reads CSANTPGLAGIHQYF. CDR3 nucleotide sequence: TGCAGTGCTAACACACCGGGACTAGCGGGAATCCACCAGTATTTT.

This clonotype has a count of ten or more. The rearrangement links TRBV29-1 to TRBJ2-7, with 7 bases fitting TRBD1. Losses at the gene ends were 4 bases for V and 6 bases for J; bases not matched to a gene: 9. Germline V lookup: CDR1 SQVTM, CDR2 ANQGSEA. The CDR3 is 13 amino acids. The CDR3 DNA sequence: TGCAGCGTTGGGTGGACAGGTTCTGGCGAGCAGTACTTC. Residues: CSVGWTGSGEQYF.

This clonotype has ten or more counts. The rearrangement uses TRBV5-6 and TRBJ2-4; D tentatively reads TRBD1 or TRBD2 (5 bases each). Trimming shortened V by 4 bases and J by 2 bases, and 13 bases separated the two germline ends. The CDR3 sequence is 15 residues long. From germline, CDR1 is SGHDT and CDR2 YYEEEE. The CDR3, as DNA: TGTGCCAGCAGCCCCCTGGGGACGACCAAAAACATTCAGTACTTC. Translation: CASSPLGTTKNIQYF.

This sequence joins TRBV7-2 and TRBJ1-3; the D is unclear. CDR1 and CDR2 from the germline V gene are SGHTA and FQGNSA. The CDR3 spans 15 residues. Trimming cost V 3 bases and J 0 bases, with 9 bases left between them. In DNA, the CDR3 is TGTGCCAGCAGCTTCTCCAGCCTCTCTGGAAACACCATATATTTT. Protein sequence: CASSFSSLSGNTIYF.

The CDR3 loop reads CASSPGVEAFF. As DNA, the CDR3 is TGTGCCAGCTCACCAGGGGTTGAAGCTTTCTTT. This rearrangement joins TRBV18 to TRBJ1-1; D is ambiguous. Germline CDR1 KGHSH, CDR2 LQKENI. V shed 2 bases and J shed 7 bases, with 5 bases lying between them. This CDR3 spans 11 amino acids.

The rearrangement links TRBV28 to TRBJ1-1; no reliable D call. Germline CDR1 reads MDHEN; CDR2 reads SYDVKM. Deletions cut 2 bases from V and 9 bases from J, with 13 bases between. This CDR3 has 13 residues. The CDR3 nucleotides are TGTGCCAGCAGTTTACCCGTCCTCAGGCAAGCTTTCTTT. Its translation: CASSLPVLRQAFF.

This chain joins TRBV27 and TRBJ2-7; D possibly corresponds to TRBD1 (6 bases). Germline V gene sequence: CDR1 MNHEY, CDR2 SMNVEV (reference sequence). The CDR3 length is 15 residues. V gave up 3 bases and J gave up 1 base, with 13 bases separating them. CDR3 region: CASSFLGGASYEQYF. Written as DNA, the CDR3 is TGTGCCAGCAGTTTTTTAGGGGGTGCTTCCTACGAGCAGTACTTC.

The gene calls are TRBV27 and TRBJ1-2, with a weak D call TRBD1 (5 bases). The CDR3 contains 14 residues. CDR1 and CDR2 from the germline V gene are MNHEY and SMNVEV (reference sequence). The germline V and J ends were trimmed by 2 bases and 7 bases, with 14 bases remaining between them. The CDR3: CASSLRGRDGGYTF. As DNA, the CDR3 is TGTGCCAGCAGTTTAAGGGGTCGAGACGGTGGCTACACCTTC.

Ten or more counts support this clonotype. This chain joins TRBV5-4 and TRBJ1-5; no clear D. The germline V and J ends were trimmed by 4 bases and 0 bases, with 11 bases remaining between them. The CDR3 sequence is 15 residues long. CDR1 is SGHNT and CDR2 is YYREEE in the germline V gene (reference sequence). Here the CDR3 DNA reads TGTGCCAGCAGCACCAGACCCAATAGCAATCAGCCCCAGCATTTT. Its translation is CASSTRPNSNQPQHF.

A few counts support this clonotype. This chain links TRBV7-9 with TRBJ2-7; maybe TRBD2 (5 bases). CDR1 and CDR2 from the germline V gene are SEHNR and FQNEAQ (reference sequence). V lost 5 bases and J 5 bases, leaving 19 bases between the germline ends. CDR3 size: 15 residues. The CDR3 nucleotides are TGTGCCAGCAGCCCCAAGGGAGCAGTAGCTAACGAGCAGTACTTC. Translation: CASSPKGAVANEQYF.

This clonotype was seen only a few times. CDR3 in amino acids: CSARDYSGGSYNSPLHF. The CDR3 DNA is TGCAGTGCTAGAGATTATTCGGGGGGATCCTATAATTCACCCCTCCACTTT. V is TRBV20-1 and J is TRBJ1-6; D is possibly TRBD1 (5 bases). The germline gives CDR1 DFQATT, CDR2 SNEGSKA (reference sequence). The CDR3 runs to 17 residues. V was shortened by 0 bases and J by 1 base, with 13 bases between the two germline ends.

The rearrangement links TRBV11-2 to TRBJ2-1; 8 nucleotides agree with TRBD2. Germline CDR1 SGHAT, CDR2 FQNNGV. With V trimmed by 3 bases and J by 0 bases, 16 bases remained unmatched. This CDR3 has 20 residues. As DNA, the CDR3 is TGTGCCAGCAGCTTTAAAAGCCTAGCGGGCTCACTAAGCTCCTACAATGAGCAGTTCTTC. It codes for CASSFKSLAGSLSSYNEQFF.

This clonotype was recorded at least ten times. This rearrangement joins TRBV7-9 to TRBJ2-7; tentative D call: TRBD2 (5 bases). CDR3 length: 16 residues. Germline V gene lookup returns CDR1 SEHNR and CDR2 FQNEAQ (reference sequence). With 5 bases removed from V and 0 bases from J, the gap between germline ends came to 17 bases. The CDR3 is CASSEGGGRSSYEQYF. The CDR3 DNA is TGTGCCAGCAGCGAGGGTGGCGGCCGAAGCTCCTACGAGCAGTACTTC.

There are a few counts of this clonotype. J is TRBJ1-6 and V is TRBV28, with D tentatively TRBD1 (5 bases). The CDR3 is made up of 12 amino acids. Germline-derived CDR1 and CDR2 are MDHEN and SYDVKM. V dropped 10 bases and J dropped 10 bases, with 14 bases sitting between them. The CDR3 protein is CATRVFGSPLHF. In nucleotides, the CDR3 is TGTGCCACCAGGGTATTTGGATCACCCCTCCACTTT.

V gene TRBV30 combines with J gene TRBJ1-1, with a weak D call TRBD1 (5 bases). Trimming stripped 3 bases from V and 6 bases from J, with 14 bases between. Germline CDR1 reads GTSNPN; CDR2 reads SVGIG (reference sequence). The CDR3 spans 13 residues. CDR3 nucleotide sequence: TGTGCCTGGAGGGGGTTTTGGGGCTCTGAAGCTTTCTTT. Translated: CAWRGFWGSEAFF.

The chain recombines TRBV25-1 with TRBJ2-1; 8 bases are shared with TRBD2. Losses at the gene ends were 4 bases for V and 3 bases for J; bases not matched to a gene: 14. Germline V gives CDR1 MGHDK, CDR2 SYGVNS. The CDR3 has 18 amino acids. CDR3 in DNA: TGTGCCAGCAGTGCCCGGACTAGCAGGCGGGCACACTACAATGAGCAGTTCTTC. Encoded protein: CASSARTSRRAHYNEQFF.

In its sample, this clonotype was seen many times. The CDR3 reads CSASGTSGSWTQYF. CDR3 sequence (DNA): TGCAGCGCATCCGGGACTAGCGGGAGTTGGACCCAGTACTTC. The rearrangement uses TRBV29-1 and TRBJ2-5; 14 bases map to TRBD2. The germline V gene encodes CDR1 SQVTM and CDR2 ANQGSEA. The length of the CDR3 is 14 residues. With V trimmed by 7 bases and J by 7 bases, 8 bases remained unmatched.

This clonotype was observed a few times. The chain couples TRBV20-1 to TRBJ2-3; 10 nucleotides agree with TRBD2. CDR1 and CDR2 from the germline V gene are DFQATT and SNEGSKA (reference sequence). The V gene end was trimmed by 4 bases and the J gene end by 2 bases; junction bases not matched to a gene: 9. The CDR3 contains 16 residues. CDR3 DNA: TGCAGTGCTACTCGGACTAGCGGCGCCTCCACAGATACGCAGTATTTT. It yields the protein CSATRTSGASTDTQYF.

The chain recombines TRBV20-1 with TRBJ2-1; D is undetermined. The CDR3 contains 14 residues. The germline V gene encodes CDR1 DFQATT and CDR2 SNEGSKA (reference sequence). The CDR3 here is CSCQNGPKENEQFF. The CDR3 DNA reads TGCAGCTGCCAGAACGGACCTAAGGAGAATGAGCAGTTCTTC.